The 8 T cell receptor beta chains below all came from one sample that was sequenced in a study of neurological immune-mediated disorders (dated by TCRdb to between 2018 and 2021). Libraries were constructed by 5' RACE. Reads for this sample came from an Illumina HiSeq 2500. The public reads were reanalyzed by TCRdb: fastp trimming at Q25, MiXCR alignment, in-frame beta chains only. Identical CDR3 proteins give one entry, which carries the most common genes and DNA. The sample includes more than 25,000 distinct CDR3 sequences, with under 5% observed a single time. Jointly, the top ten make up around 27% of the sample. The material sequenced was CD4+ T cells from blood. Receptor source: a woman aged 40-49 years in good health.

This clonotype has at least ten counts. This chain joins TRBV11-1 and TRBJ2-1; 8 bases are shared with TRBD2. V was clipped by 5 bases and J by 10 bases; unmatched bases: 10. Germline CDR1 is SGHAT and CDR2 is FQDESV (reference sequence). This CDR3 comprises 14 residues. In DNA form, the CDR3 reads TGTGCCAGCAGCCCCGGAATGCTAGCGGGCGAGCAGTTCTTC. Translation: CASSPGMLAGEQFF.

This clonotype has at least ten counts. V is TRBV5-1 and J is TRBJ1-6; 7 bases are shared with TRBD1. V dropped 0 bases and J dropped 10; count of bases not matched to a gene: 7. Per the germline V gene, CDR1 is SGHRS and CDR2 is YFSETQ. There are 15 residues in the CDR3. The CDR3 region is CASSLGQGGGSPLHF. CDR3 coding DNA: TGCGCCAGCAGCTTGGGACAGGGAGGAGGGTCACCCCTCCACTTT.

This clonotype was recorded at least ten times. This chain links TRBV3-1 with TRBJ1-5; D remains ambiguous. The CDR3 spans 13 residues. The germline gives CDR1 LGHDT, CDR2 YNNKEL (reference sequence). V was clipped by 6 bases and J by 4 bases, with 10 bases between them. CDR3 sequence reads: CASSLGPNQPQHF. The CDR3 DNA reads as TGTGCCAGCAGTCTCGGACCGAATCAGCCCCAGCATTTT.

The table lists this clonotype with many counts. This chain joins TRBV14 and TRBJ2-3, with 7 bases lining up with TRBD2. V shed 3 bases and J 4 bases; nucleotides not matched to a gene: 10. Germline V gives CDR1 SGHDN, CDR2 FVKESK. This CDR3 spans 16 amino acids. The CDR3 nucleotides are TGTGCCAGCAGCCAGATAACGGGAGGACGGGCAGATACGCAGTATTTT. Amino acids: CASSQITGGRADTQYF. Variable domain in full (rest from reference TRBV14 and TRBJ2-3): EAGVTQFPSHSVIEKGQTVTLRCDPISGHDNLYWYRRVMGKEIKFLLHFVKESKQDESGMPNNRFLAERTGGTYSTLKVQPAELEDSGVYFCASSQITGGRADTQYFGPGTRLTVL.

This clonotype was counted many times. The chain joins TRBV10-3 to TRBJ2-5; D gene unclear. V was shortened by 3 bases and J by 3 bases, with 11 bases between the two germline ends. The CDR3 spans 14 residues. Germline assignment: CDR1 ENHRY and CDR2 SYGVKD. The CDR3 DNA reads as TGTGCCATCAGTGACCCGATGACGAAAGAGACCCAGTACTTC. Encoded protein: CAISDPMTKETQYF.

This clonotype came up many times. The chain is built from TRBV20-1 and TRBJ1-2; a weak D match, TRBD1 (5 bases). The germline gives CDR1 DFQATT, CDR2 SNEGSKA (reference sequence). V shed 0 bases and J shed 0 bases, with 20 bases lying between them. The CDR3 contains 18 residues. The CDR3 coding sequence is TGCAGTGCTAGAGATGGGACGGGGCACACATTCCCTAACTATGGCTACACCTTC. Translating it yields CSARDGTGHTFPNYGYTF.

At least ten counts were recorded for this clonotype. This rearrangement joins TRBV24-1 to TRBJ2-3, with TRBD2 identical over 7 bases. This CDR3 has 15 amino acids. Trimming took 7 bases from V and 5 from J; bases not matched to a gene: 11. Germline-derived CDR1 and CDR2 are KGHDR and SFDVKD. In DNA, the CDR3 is TGTGCCACCAGCGAGGGCGGGAGAGCGAAAGATACGCAGTATTTT. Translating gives CATSEGGRAKDTQYF.

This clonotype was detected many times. The CDR3 DNA follows: TGTGCCAGCACCCAGGGACAGGGCACAGATACGCAGTATTTT. Encoded protein: CASTQGQGTDTQYF. This sequence joins TRBV5-5 and TRBJ2-3; 8 nucleotides align to TRBD1. The CDR3 contains 14 residues. After removal of 6 bases from V and 1 base from J, the junction contained 4 bases not matched to a gene. The germline CDR1 and CDR2 sequences are SGHKS and YYEKEE (reference sequence).